This entry describes one TCR beta chain. Some clones are missing from TCRdb's copy, which holds only in-frame ones; the method was immunoSEQ multiplex PCR. The sample has tens of thousands of clones; around 90% are singletons. The data belong to a study of multiple sclerosis patients with progressive multifocal leukoencephalopathy. As to time point: around eleven months of natalizumab therapy. The CDR3 spans 18 residues. Germline V CDR1 and CDR2: MDHEN, SYDVKM. The source is a human donor with multiple sclerosis. Here the sequenced sample was PBMCs, taken from a patient treated with natalizumab. The chain is built from TRBV28 and TRBJ2-5, with D possibly matching TRBD1 (6 bases). The end of the DNA fits TRBJ2-7 better, so the J call may be wrong. Here the CDR3 reads CASSLYGWGRQGADEQYF. In DNA form, the CDR3 reads TGTGCCAGCAGTTTATATGGTTGGGGGCGGCAGGGTGCTGACGAGCAGTACTTC.